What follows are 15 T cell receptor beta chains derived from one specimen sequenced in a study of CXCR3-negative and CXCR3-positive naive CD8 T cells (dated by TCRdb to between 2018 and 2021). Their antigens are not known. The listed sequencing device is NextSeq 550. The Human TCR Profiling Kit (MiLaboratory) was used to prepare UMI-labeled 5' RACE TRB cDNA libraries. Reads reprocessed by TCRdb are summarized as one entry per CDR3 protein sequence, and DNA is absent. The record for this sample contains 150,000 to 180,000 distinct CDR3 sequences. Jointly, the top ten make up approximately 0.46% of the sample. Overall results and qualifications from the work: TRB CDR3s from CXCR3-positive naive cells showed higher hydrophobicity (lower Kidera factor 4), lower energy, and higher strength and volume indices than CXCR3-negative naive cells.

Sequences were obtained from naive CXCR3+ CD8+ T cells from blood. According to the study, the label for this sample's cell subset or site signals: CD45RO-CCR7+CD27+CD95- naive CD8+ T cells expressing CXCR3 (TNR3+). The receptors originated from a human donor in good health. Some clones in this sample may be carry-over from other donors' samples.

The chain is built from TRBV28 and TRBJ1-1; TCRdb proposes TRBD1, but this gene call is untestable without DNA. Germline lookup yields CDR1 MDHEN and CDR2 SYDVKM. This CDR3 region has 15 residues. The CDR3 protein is CASRFERGRDTEAFF.

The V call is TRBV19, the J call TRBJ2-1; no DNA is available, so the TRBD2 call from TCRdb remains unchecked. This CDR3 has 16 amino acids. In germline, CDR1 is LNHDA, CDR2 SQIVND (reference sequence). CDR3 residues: CASSIFGLALGNEQFF.

The CDR3 spells CASSIVGNSGELFF. This chain uses TRBV19 with TRBJ2-2. Germline values: CDR1 LNHDA, CDR2 SQIVND (reference sequence). This CDR3 spans 14 amino acids.

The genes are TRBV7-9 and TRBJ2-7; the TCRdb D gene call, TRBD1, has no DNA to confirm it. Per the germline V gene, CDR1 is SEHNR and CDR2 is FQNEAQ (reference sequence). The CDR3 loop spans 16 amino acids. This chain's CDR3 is CASSLGLQGDQNEQYF.

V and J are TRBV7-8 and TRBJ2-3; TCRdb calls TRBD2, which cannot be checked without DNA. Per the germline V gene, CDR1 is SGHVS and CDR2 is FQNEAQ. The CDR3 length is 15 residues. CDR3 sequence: CASSSLAGGTDTQYF.

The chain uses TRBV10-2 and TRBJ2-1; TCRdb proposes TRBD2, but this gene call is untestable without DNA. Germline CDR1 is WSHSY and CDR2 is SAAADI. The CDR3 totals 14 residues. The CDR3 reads CASELAGAYNEQFF.

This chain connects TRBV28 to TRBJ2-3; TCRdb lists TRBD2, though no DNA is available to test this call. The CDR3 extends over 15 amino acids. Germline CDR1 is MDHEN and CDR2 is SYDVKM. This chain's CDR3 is CASSSGARRLDTQYF.

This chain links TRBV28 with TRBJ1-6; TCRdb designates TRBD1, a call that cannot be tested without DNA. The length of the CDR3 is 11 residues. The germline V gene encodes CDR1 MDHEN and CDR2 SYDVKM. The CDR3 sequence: CASSTGAPLHF.

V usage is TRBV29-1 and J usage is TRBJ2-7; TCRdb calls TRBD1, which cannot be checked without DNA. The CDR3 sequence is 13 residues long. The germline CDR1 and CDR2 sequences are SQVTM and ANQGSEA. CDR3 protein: CSVEGQSSYEQYF.

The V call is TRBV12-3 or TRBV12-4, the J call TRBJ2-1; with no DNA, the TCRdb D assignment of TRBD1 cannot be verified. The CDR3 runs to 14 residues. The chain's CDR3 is CASTAGAAYTEQFF.

The CDR3 reads CASSLSRTDTQYF. The V and J genes are TRBV5-6 and TRBJ2-3. Germline V gene data show CDR1 as SGHDT and CDR2 as YYEEEE. The CDR3 extends over 13 amino acids.

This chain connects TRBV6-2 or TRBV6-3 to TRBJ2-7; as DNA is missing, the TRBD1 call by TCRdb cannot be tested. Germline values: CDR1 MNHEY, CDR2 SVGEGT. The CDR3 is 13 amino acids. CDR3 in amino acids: CASRTYRVYEQYF.

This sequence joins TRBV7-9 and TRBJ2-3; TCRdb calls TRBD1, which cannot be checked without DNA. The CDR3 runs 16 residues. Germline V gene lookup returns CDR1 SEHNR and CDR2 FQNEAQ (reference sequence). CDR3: CASSWNRDPHTDTQYF.

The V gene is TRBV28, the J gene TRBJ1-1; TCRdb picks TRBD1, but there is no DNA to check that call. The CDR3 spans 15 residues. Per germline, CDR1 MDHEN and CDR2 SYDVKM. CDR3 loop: CAGAEDRGVGTEAFF.

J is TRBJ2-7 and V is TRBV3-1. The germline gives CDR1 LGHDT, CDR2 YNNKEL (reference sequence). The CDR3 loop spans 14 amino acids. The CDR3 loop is CASSQVQSPYEQYF.